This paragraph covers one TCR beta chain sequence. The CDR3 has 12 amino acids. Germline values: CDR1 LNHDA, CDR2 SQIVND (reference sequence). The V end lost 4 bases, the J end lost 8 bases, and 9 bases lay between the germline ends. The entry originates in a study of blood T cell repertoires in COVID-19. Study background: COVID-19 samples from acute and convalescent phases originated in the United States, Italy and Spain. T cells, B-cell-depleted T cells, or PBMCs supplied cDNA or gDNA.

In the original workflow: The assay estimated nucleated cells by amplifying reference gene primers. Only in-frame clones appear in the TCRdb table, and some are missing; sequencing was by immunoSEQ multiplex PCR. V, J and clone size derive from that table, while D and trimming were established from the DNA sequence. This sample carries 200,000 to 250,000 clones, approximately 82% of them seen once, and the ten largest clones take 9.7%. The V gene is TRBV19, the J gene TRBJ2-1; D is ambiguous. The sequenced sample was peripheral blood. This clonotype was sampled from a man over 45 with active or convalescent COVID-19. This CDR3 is CASSNPSHEQFF. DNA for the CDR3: TGTGCCAGTAGTAACCCTAGTCATGAGCAGTTCTTC. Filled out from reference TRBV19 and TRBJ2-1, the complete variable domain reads DGGITQSPKYLFRKEGQNVTLSCEQNLNHDAMYWYRQDPGQGLRLIYYSQIVNDFQKGDIAEGYSVSREKKESFPLTVTSAQKNPTAFYLCASSNPSHEQFFGPGTRLTVL.